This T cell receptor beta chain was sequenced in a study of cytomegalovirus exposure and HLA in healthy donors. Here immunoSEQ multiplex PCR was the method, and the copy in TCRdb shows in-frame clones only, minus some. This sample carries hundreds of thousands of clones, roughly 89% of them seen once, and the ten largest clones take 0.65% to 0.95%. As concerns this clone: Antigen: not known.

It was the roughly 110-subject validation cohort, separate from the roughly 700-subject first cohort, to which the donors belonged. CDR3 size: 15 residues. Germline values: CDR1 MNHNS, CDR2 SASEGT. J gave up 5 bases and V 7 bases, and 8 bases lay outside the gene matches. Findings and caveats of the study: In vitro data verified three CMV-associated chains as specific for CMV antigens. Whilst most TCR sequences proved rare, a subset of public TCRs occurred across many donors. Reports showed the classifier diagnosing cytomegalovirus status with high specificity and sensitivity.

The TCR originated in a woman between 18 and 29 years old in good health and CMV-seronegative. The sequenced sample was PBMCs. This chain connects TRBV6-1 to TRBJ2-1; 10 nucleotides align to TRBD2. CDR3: CASILLAGGHNEQFF. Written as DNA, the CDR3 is TGTGCCAGCATCCTCTTAGCGGGGGGTCACAATGAGCAGTTCTTC.